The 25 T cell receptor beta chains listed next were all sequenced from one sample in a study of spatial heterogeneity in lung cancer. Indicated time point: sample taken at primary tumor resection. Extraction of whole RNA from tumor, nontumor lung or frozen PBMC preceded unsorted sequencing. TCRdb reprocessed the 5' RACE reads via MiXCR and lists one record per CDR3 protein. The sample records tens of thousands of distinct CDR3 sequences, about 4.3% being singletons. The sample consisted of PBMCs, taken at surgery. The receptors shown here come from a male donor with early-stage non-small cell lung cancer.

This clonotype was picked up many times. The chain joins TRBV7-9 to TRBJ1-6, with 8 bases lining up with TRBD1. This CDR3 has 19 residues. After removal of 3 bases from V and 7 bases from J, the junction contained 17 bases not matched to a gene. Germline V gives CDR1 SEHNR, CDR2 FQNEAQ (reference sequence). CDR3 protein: CASSFSPGQEGYENSPLHF. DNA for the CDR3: TGTGCCAGCAGCTTCAGTCCGGGACAGGAAGGGTATGAAAATTCACCCCTCCACTTT.

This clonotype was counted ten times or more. CDR3 bases: TGCAGAGAATCTCAGAGGCAGCCTGAAGCTTTCTTT. Translation: CRESQRQPEAFF. The rearrangement uses TRBV20-1 and TRBJ1-1, with D unclear. The germline CDR1 and CDR2 sequences are DFQATT and SNEGSKA (reference sequence). CDR3 length equals 12 residues.

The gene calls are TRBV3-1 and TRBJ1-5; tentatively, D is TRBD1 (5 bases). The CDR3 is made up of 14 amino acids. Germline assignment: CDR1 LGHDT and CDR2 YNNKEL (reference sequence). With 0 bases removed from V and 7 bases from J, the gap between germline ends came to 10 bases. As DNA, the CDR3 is TGTGCCAGCAGCCAAGATGCCGGGGGGCAGCCCCAGCATTTT. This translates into CASSQDAGGQPQHF. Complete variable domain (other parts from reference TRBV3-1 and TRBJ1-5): DTAVSQTPKYLVTQMGNDKSIKCEQNLGHDTMYWYKQDSKKFLKIMFSYNNKELIINETVPNRFSPKSPDKAHLNLHINSLELGDSAVYFCASSQDAGGQPQHFGDGTRLSIL.

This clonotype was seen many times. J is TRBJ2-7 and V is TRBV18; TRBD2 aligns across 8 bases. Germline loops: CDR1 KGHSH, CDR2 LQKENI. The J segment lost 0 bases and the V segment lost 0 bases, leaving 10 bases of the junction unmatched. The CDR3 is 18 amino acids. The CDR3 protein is CASSPPRAGGLLSYEQYF. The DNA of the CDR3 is TGTGCCAGCTCACCACCGAGGGCGGGGGGACTACTCTCCTACGAGCAGTACTTC.

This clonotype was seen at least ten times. The CDR3, as DNA: TGTGCCAGCAGATTCTTGGGGACAGGGATGCACGAGCAGTACTTC. Translation: CASRFLGTGMHEQYF. The chain joins TRBV6-2 or TRBV6-3 to TRBJ2-7, with TRBD1 identical over 9 bases. J lost 5 bases, V lost 6 bases, and 11 bases had no gene match. Germline CDR1 reads MNHEY; CDR2 reads SVGEGT. The CDR3 covers 15 residues.

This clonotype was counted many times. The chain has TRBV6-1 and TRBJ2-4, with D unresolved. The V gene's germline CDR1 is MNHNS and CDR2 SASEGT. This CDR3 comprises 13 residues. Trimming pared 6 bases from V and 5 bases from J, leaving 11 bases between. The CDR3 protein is CASRLRPENIQYF. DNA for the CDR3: TGTGCCAGCAGATTGCGACCGGAAAACATTCAGTACTTC.

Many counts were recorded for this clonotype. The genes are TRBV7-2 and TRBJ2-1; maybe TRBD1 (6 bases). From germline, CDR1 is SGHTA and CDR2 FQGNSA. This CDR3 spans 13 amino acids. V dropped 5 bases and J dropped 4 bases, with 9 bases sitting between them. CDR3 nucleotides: TGTGCCAGCAGCCCGCAGGGGTACAATGAGCAGTTCTTC. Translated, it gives CASSPQGYNEQFF.

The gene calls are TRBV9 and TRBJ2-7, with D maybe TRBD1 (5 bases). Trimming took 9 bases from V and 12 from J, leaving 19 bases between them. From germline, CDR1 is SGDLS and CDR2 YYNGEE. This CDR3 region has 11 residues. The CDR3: CAIRRQIPWYF. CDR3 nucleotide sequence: TGTGCCATCAGAAGACAGATCCCCTGGTACTTC.

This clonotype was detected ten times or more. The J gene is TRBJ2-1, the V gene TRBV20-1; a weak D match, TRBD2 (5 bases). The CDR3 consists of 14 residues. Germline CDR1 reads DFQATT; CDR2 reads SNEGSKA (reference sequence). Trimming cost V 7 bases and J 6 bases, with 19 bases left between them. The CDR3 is CSEGLAQVGNEQFF. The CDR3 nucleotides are TGCAGTGAGGGCCTAGCCCAAGTGGGCAATGAGCAGTTCTTC.

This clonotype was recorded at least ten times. Written as DNA, the CDR3 is TGTGCCAGCAGTAAGGACAGGCCAAGAGATTCACCCCTCCACTTT. Its translation: CASSKDRPRDSPLHF. The chain uses TRBV6-5 and TRBJ1-6, with 7 bases matching TRBD1. Germline CDR1 is MNHEY and CDR2 is SVGAGI. The CDR3 length is 15 residues. Unmatched junction bases numbered 9, after V lost 5 bases and J lost 8 bases.

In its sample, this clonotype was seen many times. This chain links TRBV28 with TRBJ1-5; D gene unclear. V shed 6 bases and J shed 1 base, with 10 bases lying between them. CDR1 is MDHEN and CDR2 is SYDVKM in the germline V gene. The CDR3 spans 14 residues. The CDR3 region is CASSAIRSNQPQHF. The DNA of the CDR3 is TGTGCCAGCAGCGCTATTCGGAGCAATCAGCCCCAGCATTTT.

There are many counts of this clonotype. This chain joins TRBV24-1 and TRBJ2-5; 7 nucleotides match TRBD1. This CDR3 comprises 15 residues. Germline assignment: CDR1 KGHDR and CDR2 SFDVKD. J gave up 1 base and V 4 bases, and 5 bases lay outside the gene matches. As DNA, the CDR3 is TGTGCCACCAGTGACTCTCGGACAGGCCAAGAGACCCAGTACTTC. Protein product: CATSDSRTGQETQYF.

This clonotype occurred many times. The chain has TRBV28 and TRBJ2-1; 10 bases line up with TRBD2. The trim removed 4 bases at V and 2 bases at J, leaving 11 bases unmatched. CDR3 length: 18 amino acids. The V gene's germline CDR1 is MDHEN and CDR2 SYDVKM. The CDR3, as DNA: TGTGCCAGCAGTTCTATAGAGATGAGCGGGAGGGCCTACAATGAGCAGTTCTTC. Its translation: CASSSIEMSGRAYNEQFF.

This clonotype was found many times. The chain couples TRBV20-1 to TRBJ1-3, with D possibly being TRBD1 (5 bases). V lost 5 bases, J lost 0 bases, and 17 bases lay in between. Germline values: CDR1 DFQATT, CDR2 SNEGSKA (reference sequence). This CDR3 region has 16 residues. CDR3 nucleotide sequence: TGCAGTGCTCGCCGGGGGGACTCTCACTCTGGAAACACCATATATTTT. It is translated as CSARRGDSHSGNTIYF.

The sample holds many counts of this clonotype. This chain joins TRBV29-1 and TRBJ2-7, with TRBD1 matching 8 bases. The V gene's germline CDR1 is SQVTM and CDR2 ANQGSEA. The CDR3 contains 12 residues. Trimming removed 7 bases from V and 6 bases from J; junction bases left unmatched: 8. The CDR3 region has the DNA TGCAGCGGGACAGGGTTGGCAAGCGAGCAGTACTTC. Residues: CSGTGLASEQYF.

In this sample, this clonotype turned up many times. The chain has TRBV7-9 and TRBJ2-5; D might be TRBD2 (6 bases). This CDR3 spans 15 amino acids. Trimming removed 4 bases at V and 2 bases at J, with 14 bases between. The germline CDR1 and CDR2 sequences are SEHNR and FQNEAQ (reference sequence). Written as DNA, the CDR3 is TGTGCCAGCAGCTCACCCAGGGACTGGCAAGAGACCCAGTACTTC. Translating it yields CASSSPRDWQETQYF. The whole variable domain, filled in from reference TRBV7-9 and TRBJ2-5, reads DTGVSQNPRHKITKRGQNVTFRCDPISEHNRLYWYRQTLGQGPEFLTYFQNEAQLEKSRLLSDRFSAERPKGSFSTLEIQRTEQGDSAMYLCASSSPRDWQETQYFGPGTRLLVL.

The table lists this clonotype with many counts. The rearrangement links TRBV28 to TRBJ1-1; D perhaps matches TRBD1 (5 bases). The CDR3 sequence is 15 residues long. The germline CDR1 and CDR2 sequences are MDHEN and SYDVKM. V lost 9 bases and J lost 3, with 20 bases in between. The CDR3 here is CASNSRGALDTEAFF. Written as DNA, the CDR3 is TGTGCCAGTAATTCCCGAGGGGCCCTTGACACTGAAGCTTTCTTT.

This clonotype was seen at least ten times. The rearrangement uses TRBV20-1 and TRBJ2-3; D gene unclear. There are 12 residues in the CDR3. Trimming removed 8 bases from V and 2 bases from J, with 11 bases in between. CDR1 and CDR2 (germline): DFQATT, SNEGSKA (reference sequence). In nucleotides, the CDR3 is TGCAGTTCTTTTACCCCCACAGATACGCAGTATTTT. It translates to CSSFTPTDTQYF.

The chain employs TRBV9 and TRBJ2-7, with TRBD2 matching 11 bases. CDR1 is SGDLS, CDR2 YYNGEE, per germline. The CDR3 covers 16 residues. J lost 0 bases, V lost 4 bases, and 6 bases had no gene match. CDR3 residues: CASSLTGLADSYEQYF. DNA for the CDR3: TGTGCCAGCAGCCTTACGGGACTAGCGGACTCCTACGAGCAGTACTTC.

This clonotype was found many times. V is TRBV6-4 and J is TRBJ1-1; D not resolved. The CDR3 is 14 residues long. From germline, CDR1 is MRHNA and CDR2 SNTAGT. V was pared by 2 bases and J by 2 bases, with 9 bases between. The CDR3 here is CASSDTNRNTEAFF. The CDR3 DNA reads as TGTGCCAGCAGTGACACGAATCGAAACACTGAAGCTTTCTTT.

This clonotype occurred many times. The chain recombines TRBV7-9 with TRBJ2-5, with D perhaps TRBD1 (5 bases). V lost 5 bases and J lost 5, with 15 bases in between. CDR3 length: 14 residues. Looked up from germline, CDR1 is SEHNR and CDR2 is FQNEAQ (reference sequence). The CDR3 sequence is CASSPPGPLETQYF. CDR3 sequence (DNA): TGTGCCAGCAGCCCCCCAGGGCCGCTGGAGACCCAGTACTTC.

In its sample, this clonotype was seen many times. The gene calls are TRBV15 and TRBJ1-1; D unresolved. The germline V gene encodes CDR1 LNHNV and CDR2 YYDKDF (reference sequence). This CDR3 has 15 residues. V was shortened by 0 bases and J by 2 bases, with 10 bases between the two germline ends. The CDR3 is CATSRDRERNTEAFF. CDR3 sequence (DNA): TGTGCCACCAGCAGAGATCGGGAGAGAAACACTGAAGCTTTCTTT.

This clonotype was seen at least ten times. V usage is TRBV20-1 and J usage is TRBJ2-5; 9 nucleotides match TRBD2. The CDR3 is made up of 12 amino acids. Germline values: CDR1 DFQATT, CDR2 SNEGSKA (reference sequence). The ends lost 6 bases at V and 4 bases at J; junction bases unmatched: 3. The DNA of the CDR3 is TGCAGTGCGGTTAGCGGGGGAGAGACCCAGTACTTC. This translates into CSAVSGGETQYF.

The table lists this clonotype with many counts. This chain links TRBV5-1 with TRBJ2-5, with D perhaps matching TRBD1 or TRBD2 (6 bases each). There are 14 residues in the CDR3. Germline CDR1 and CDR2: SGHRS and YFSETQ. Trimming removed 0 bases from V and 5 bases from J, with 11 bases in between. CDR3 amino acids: CASSLVGGRETQYF. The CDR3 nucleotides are TGCGCCAGCAGCTTGGTGGGGGGCCGGGAGACCCAGTACTTC.

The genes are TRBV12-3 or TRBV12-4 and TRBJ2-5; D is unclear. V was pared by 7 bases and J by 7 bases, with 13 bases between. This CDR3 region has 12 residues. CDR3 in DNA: TGTGCCAGCACTCGAAGCTTAGGGACCCAGTACTTC. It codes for CASTRSLGTQYF.